One sample yielded the 3 T cell receptor beta chains listed below, sequenced in a study of T cell changes during pregnancy in multiple sclerosis. Generated by immunoSEQ multiplex PCR, the TCRdb table keeps only in-frame clones and is missing some. This table has around 58,000 clones, roughly nine tenths appearing once. This specimen was peripheral blood, taken before pregnancy. The receptors stem from a female donor with multiple sclerosis, enrolled in a pregnancy study.

In this sample, this clone is medium-sized. CDR3 coding DNA: TGTGCCAGCAGTTCAGGACAGGGGGAGGGTCCCCAGCATTTT. Protein product: CASSSGQGEGPQHF. The chain combines TRBV27 with TRBJ1-5; 10 nucleotides align to TRBD1. Germline trimming cut 4 bases from V and 10 bases from J; bases unmatched to any gene: 7. The CDR3 contains 14 residues. Germline V lookup: CDR1 MNHEY, CDR2 SMNVEV (reference sequence).

The chain uses TRBV5-4 and TRBJ2-5; TRBD2 agrees at 9 bases. The CDR3 has 14 residues. CDR1 and CDR2 (germline): SGHNT, YYREEE (reference sequence). With V trimmed by 4 bases and J by 1 base, 2 bases remained unmatched. The CDR3 is CASSSGGPQETQYF. The CDR3 nucleotides read TGTGCCAGCAGCAGCGGGGGGCCCCAAGAGACCCAGTACTTC. The variable domain in full, completed from reference TRBV5-4 and TRBJ2-5, reads ETGVTQSPTHLIKTRGQQVTLRCSSQSGHNTVSWYQQALGQGPQFIFQYYREEENGRGNFPPRFSGLQFPNYSSELNVNALELDDSALYLCASSSGGPQETQYFGPGTRLLVL.

This clone was counted a single time. V is TRBV6-5 and J is TRBJ1-5; D is uncertain. Germline CDR1 MNHEY, CDR2 SVGAGI. There are 14 residues in the CDR3. V was shortened by 6 bases and J by 7 bases, with 16 bases between the two germline ends. The CDR3 region is CASSSAVGSQPQHF. DNA for the CDR3: TGTGCCAGCAGCTCGGCAGTCGGGTCCCAGCCCCAGCATTTT.